What follows are 26 T cell receptor beta chains derived from one specimen sequenced in a study of blood T cell repertoires in COVID-19. Using immunoSEQ multiplex PCR, the repertoire was profiled, and TCRdb retains in-frame clones only, with some absent. The table shows 230,000 or so clones, with about 88% occurring only once. The source material was PBMCs or T cells enriched from blood (not recorded which). These receptors were taken from a woman aged 25 to 45 who had recovered from COVID-19.

This clone has only one observation. The chain joins TRBV2 to TRBJ2-3; TRBD2 matches at 10 bases. The V gene's germline CDR1 is SNHLY and CDR2 FYNNEI. V dropped 4 bases and J dropped 2; count of bases not matched to a gene: 3. The CDR3 is 15 residues long. The CDR3 here is CASSVLAGTTDTQYF. For the CDR3, the DNA is TGTGCCAGCAGTGTACTAGCGGGGACCACAGATACGCAGTATTTT.

The chain combines TRBV11-2 with TRBJ2-7, with TRBD1 matching 9 bases. Trimming at V came to 1 base and at J to 3 bases, leaving 10 bases not matched to a gene. Germline values: CDR1 SGHAT, CDR2 FQNNGV. The CDR3 runs to 17 residues. CDR3 in DNA: TGTGCCAGCAGCTTAGTACCCCTCGACAGGGGGAACTACGAGCAGTACTTC. Protein: CASSLVPLDRGNYEQYF.

The V gene is TRBV11-2, the J gene TRBJ1-2, with unresolved D. Germline-derived CDR1 and CDR2 are SGHAT and FQNNGV. The V and J ends lost 2 bases and 6 bases respectively, with 13 bases between them. This CDR3 has 14 amino acids. Written as DNA, the CDR3 is TGTGCCAGCAGCTTATATGGGCCGTCGAATGGCTACACCTTC. Protein: CASSLYGPSNGYTF.

The rearrangement uses TRBV19 and TRBJ1-2; D is unresolved. The CDR3 is 15 amino acids. V was clipped by 0 bases and J by 1 base, with 9 bases between them. Germline CDR1 reads LNHDA; CDR2 reads SQIVND (reference sequence). The CDR3 nucleotides are TGTGCCAGTAGTATAGAGCACACCAATAACTATGGCTACACCTTC. Translation: CASSIEHTNNYGYTF.

The gene calls are TRBV11-2 and TRBJ2-3, with D possibly TRBD1 on 5 matching bases. There are 12 residues in the CDR3. V was pared by 7 bases and J by 4 bases, with 9 bases between. Germline V CDR1 and CDR2: SGHAT, FQNNGV. CDR3 amino acids: CASMGLADTQYF. The CDR3 DNA reads TGTGCCAGCATGGGGCTGGCAGATACGCAGTATTTT. The whole variable domain, remainder taken from reference TRBV11-2 and TRBJ2-3, is EAGVAQSPRYKIIEKRQSVAFWCNPISGHATLYWYQQILGQGPKLLIQFQNNGVVDDSQLPKDRFSAERLKGVDSTLKIQPAKLEDSAVYLCASMGLADTQYFGPGTRLTVL.

The V call is TRBV9, the J call TRBJ1-6; tentative D call: TRBD1 (6 bases). The CDR3 is made up of 14 amino acids. Looked up from germline, CDR1 is SGDLS and CDR2 is YYNGEE. Trimming took 0 bases from V and 9 from J, leaving 10 bases between them. As DNA, the CDR3 is TGTGCCAGCAGCGTAGACAGGGTCGGTTCACCCCTCCACTTT. Translation gives CASSVDRVGSPLHF.

This clone was seen just once. This sequence joins TRBV10-3 and TRBJ2-6; D is undetermined. V gave up 6 bases and J gave up 0 bases, with 6 bases separating them. This CDR3 contains 14 residues. Per germline, CDR1 ENHRY and CDR2 SYGVKD. The CDR3 DNA is TGTGCCATCAGGGGCACCTCTGGGGCCAACGTCCTGACTTTC. It yields the protein CAIRGTSGANVLTF.

The chain joins TRBV7-9 to TRBJ2-2; D possibly corresponds to TRBD1 (6 bases). Germline values: CDR1 SEHNR, CDR2 FQNEAQ (reference sequence). CDR3 length equals 14 residues. The V end was cut by 6 bases, the J end by 1 base, with 9 bases between. The DNA of the CDR3 is TGTGCCAGCAGTTTGACAGGGAACACCGGGGAGCTGTTTTTT. Its translation: CASSLTGNTGELFF.

The CDR3 coding sequence is TGTGCCAGCGGGATTAGGACTAGCGCAACCGGGGAGCTGTTTTTT. This sequence encodes CASGIRTSATGELFF. This chain uses TRBV14 with TRBJ2-2; 9 bases are a match to TRBD2. The CDR3 has 15 amino acids. J was trimmed by 5 bases and V by 8 bases; bases with no gene match: 9. Looked up from germline, CDR1 is SGHDN and CDR2 is FVKESK.

This chain links TRBV4-1 with TRBJ1-3; possible D gene TRBD1, 5 bases. This CDR3 contains 16 residues. The V end lost 0 bases, the J end lost 4 bases, and 13 bases lay between the germline ends. Germline V CDR1 and CDR2: MGHRA, YSYEKL. In DNA, the CDR3 is TGCGCCAGCAGCCAAGATGCCTCAGGGTGGGGAAACACCATATATTTT. It encodes CASSQDASGWGNTIYF.

This chain joins TRBV5-1 and TRBJ1-1; 8 bases line up with TRBD1. The CDR3 is 16 amino acids. From germline, CDR1 is SGHRS and CDR2 YFSETQ. The junction had 8 bases not matched to a gene; V was cut back by 0 bases and J by 4 bases. Here the CDR3 DNA reads TGCGCCAGCAGCTTGGCCGGACAGGGCGGATTCACTGAAGCTTTCTTT. Protein sequence: CASSLAGQGGFTEAFF.

The chain recombines TRBV2 with TRBJ1-4; D is ambiguous. Germline CDR1 is SNHLY and CDR2 is FYNNEI. The CDR3 has 14 amino acids. Trimming left V 4 bases short and J 0 bases short, with 6 bases between. CDR3 protein: CASSVRSTNEKLFF. CDR3 DNA sequence: TGTGCCAGCAGTGTACGGTCAACTAATGAAAAACTGTTTTTT.

The rearrangement links TRBV6-1 to TRBJ2-7; 7 nucleotides align to TRBD2. Germline V lookup: CDR1 MNHNS, CDR2 SASEGT. The CDR3 runs to 15 residues. With 1 base clipped from V and 4 bases from J, the junction kept 7 bases outside the gene matches. The CDR3 coding sequence is TGTGCCAGCAGTGAAGTTCCGGGAGGATCATACGAGCAGTACTTC. Translation gives CASSEVPGGSYEQYF.

V and J are TRBV6-1 and TRBJ2-2; D is possibly TRBD2 (7 bases). The CDR3 sequence is 15 residues long. V was clipped by 3 bases and J by 6 bases, with 14 bases between them. The germline CDR1 and CDR2 sequences are MNHNS and SASEGT. In DNA, the CDR3 is TGTGCCAGCAGTGATTTCGGGGGGCTTGCCGGGGAGCTGTTTTTT. Its protein is CASSDFGGLAGELFF.

The chain links TRBV2 to TRBJ2-6; D is undetermined. Germline CDR1 reads SNHLY; CDR2 reads FYNNEI. The CDR3 covers 14 residues. With 10 bases removed from V and 0 bases from J, the gap between germline ends came to 10 bases. In DNA form, the CDR3 reads TGTGCCACCCAAGACTCCTCTGGGGCCAACGTCCTGACTTTC. Translating it yields CATQDSSGANVLTF.

The rearrangement uses TRBV12-3 or TRBV12-4 and TRBJ2-4; possible D gene TRBD2, 5 bases. V was clipped by 4 bases and J by 8 bases, with 12 bases between them. The CDR3 is made up of 13 amino acids. CDR3 sequence (DNA): TGTGCCAGCAGTTCGACGGCGAGGGACATTCAGTACTTC. This translates into CASSSTARDIQYF.

This clone was counted once. The V gene is TRBV10-3, the J gene TRBJ1-5; the match to TRBD1 covers 9 bases. The V gene end was trimmed by 6 bases and the J gene end by 6 bases; junction bases not matched to a gene: 6. Germline V lookup: CDR1 ENHRY, CDR2 SYGVKD. There are 14 residues in the CDR3. This chain's CDR3 is CAISRQGGGQPQHF. The CDR3, as DNA: TGTGCCATCAGCAGACAGGGGGGAGGTCAGCCCCAGCATTTT.

The CDR3 spells CATSREHEQYF. The CDR3 DNA reads TGTGCCACCAGCAGGGAGCACGAGCAGTACTTC. The chain combines TRBV15 with TRBJ2-7; D unresolved. Germline V CDR1 and CDR2: LNHNV, YYDKDF (reference sequence). The CDR3 sequence is 11 residues long. Trimming pared 3 bases from V and 5 bases from J, leaving 5 bases between. Full variable domain (rest looked up from reference TRBV15 and TRBJ2-7): DAMVIQNPRYQVTQFGKPVTLSCSQTLNHNVMYWYQQKSSQAPKLLFHYYDKDFNNEADTPDNFQSRRPNTSFCFLDIRSPGLGDTAMYLCATSREHEQYFGPGTRLTVT.

This clone has just one count. V usage is TRBV29-1 and J usage is TRBJ1-2; 9 bases agree with TRBD1. Germline loops: CDR1 SQVTM, CDR2 ANQGSEA. The CDR3 loop spans 14 amino acids. The V gene end was trimmed by 6 bases and the J gene end by 2 bases; junction bases not matched to a gene: 7. The CDR3, as DNA: TGCAGCGTCCCCACGGGACAGGGCAACTATGGCTACACCTTC. The encoded protein is CSVPTGQGNYGYTF.

The rearrangement uses TRBV4-2 and TRBJ1-6, with 8 nucleotides matching TRBD1. The CDR3 spans 15 residues. J was trimmed by 8 bases and V by 1 base; bases with no gene match: 4. Germline V gene lookup returns CDR1 LGHNA and CDR2 YNFKEQ. CDR3 in amino acids: CASSQGTGNDSPLHF. Here the CDR3 DNA reads TGTGCCAGCAGCCAAGGGACAGGGAATGATTCACCCCTCCACTTT.

V and J are TRBV7-2 and TRBJ2-2, with D possibly being TRBD2 (5 bases). Germline-derived CDR1 and CDR2 are SGHTA and FQGNSA. Trimming pared 3 bases from V and 6 bases from J, leaving 14 bases between. The CDR3 totals 15 residues. The CDR3 is CASSFAGSRAGELFF. CDR3 DNA sequence: TGTGCCAGCAGCTTCGCTGGGTCGAGGGCCGGGGAGCTGTTTTTT. Supplemented by reference TRBV7-2 and TRBJ2-2, the full variable domain reads GAGVSQSPSNKVTEKGKDVELRCDPISGHTALYWYRQSLGQGLEFLIYFQGNSAPDKSGLPSDRFSAERTGGSVSTLTIQRTQQEDSAVYLCASSFAGSRAGELFFGEGSRLTVL.

This clone was counted a single time. The J gene is TRBJ1-5, the V gene TRBV7-9; 10 bases agree with TRBD1. The CDR3 has 15 amino acids. The V gene's germline CDR1 is SEHNR and CDR2 FQNEAQ (reference sequence). V shed 6 bases and J 0 bases; nucleotides not matched to a gene: 2. CDR3 bases: TGTGCCAGCAGTTGGACAGGGGGTAGCAATCAGCCCCAGCATTTT. It translates to CASSWTGGSNQPQHF.

The chain joins TRBV6-2 or TRBV6-3 to TRBJ2-7; the D gene is possibly TRBD1 (5 bases). The CDR3 is made up of 16 amino acids. The germline CDR1 and CDR2 sequences are MNHEY and SVGEGT. Trimming removed 6 bases at V and 0 bases at J, with 18 bases between. The CDR3 DNA is TGTGCCAGCAGCCGAATATCCGGACAAGTCTCCTACGAGCAGTACTTC. Protein sequence: CASSRISGQVSYEQYF.

The V call is TRBV7-6, the J call TRBJ2-1; 12 bases are shared with TRBD2. V lost 5 bases, J lost 2 bases, and 1 base stayed unmatched. CDR1 is SGHVS and CDR2 is FNYEAQ in the germline V gene. This CDR3 has 15 amino acids. The CDR3 loop is CASSPSGGAYNEQFF. The CDR3 DNA is TGTGCCAGCAGCCCTAGCGGGGGGGCCTACAATGAGCAGTTCTTC.

The chain has TRBV27 and TRBJ1-6; maybe TRBD1 (6 bases). Germline CDR1 reads MNHEY; CDR2 reads SMNVEV (reference sequence). V was shortened by 6 bases and J by 6 bases, with 12 bases between the two germline ends. The CDR3 is 14 amino acids. CDR3 loop: CASRLGGVNSPLHF. The CDR3 nucleotides are TGTGCCAGCAGATTAGGGGGGGTTAATTCACCCCTCCACTTT.

The rearrangement links TRBV4-3 to TRBJ1-2; D may be TRBD1 (5 bases). V was pared by 1 base and J by 4 bases, with 16 bases between. This CDR3 is 16 amino acids long. Germline CDR1 is LGHNA and CDR2 is YSLEER. CDR3 sequence: CASSQGRDSKSYGYTF. The CDR3 nucleotides read TGCGCCAGCAGCCAAGGTCGGGACTCCAAGTCCTATGGCTACACCTTC.